Reported below is one TCR beta chain. Its target is unknown. Germline CDR1 is SGDLS and CDR2 is YYNGEE. CDR3 length: 15 residues. V was pared by 0 bases and J by 2 bases, with 5 bases of the junction left unmatched. The data were obtained in a study of T cells and Merkel cell carcinoma outcomes. Here immunoSEQ multiplex PCR was the method, and the copy in TCRdb shows in-frame clones only, minus some. The table has approximately 15,000 clones, about nine tenths seen once. Study-level findings and limits: Merkel cell carcinoma outcomes were reportedly predicted by repertoire and T-cell density.

The sequencing input was tumor tissue from Merkel cell carcinoma. The chain joins TRBV9 to TRBJ2-7; TRBD2 agrees at 7 bases. This receptor was obtained from a human donor with Merkel cell carcinoma. Here the CDR3 DNA reads TGTGCCAGCAGCGTAGTCCCTAGCGGAGCCTACGAGCAGTACTTC. This translates into CASSVVPSGAYEQYF.